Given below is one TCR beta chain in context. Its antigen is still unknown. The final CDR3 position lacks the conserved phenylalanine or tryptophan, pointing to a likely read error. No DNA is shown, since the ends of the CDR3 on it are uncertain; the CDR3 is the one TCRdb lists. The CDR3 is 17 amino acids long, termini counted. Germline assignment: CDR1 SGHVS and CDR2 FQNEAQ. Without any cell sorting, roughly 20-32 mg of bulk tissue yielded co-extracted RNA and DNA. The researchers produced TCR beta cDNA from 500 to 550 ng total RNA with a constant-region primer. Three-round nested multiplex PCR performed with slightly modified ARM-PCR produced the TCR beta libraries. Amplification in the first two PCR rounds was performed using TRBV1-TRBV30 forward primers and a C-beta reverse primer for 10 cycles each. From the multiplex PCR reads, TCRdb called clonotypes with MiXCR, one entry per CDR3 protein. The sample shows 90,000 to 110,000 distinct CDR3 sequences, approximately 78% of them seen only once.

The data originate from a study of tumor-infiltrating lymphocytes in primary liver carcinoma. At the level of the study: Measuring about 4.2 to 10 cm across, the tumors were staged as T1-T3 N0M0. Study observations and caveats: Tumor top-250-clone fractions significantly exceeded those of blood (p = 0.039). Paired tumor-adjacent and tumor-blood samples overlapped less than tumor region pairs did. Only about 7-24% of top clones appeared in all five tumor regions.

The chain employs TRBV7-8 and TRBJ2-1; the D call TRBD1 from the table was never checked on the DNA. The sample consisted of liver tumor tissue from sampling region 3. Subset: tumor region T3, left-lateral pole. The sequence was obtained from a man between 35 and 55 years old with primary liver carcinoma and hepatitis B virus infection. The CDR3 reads CASSLGWGGAAGDEHFL.